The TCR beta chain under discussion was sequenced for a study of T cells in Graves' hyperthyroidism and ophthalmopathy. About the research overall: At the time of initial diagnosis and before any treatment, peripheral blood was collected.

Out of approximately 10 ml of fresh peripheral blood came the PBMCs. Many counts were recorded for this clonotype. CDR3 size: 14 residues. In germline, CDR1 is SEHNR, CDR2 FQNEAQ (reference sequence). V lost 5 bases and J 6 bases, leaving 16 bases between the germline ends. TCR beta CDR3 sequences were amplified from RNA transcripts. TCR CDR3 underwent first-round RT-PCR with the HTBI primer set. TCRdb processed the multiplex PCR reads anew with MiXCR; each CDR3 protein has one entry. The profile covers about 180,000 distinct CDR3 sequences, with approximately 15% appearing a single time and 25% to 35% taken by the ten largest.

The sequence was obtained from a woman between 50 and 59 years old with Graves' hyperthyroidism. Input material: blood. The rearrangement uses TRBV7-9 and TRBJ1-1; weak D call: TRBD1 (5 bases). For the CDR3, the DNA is TGTGCCAGCAGCCCTCGGGACCGGCGCGCTGAAGCTTTCTTT. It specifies CASSPRDRRAEAFF.